The entry below describes one T cell receptor beta chain. Germline lookup yields CDR1 KGHSH and CDR2 LQKENI. The V gene lost 3 bases and the J gene lost 2 bases, with 13 bases spanning the gap. CDR3 size: 15 residues. The source of the sample is a study of blood T cell repertoires in COVID-19. Method: immunoSEQ multiplex PCR; TCRdb's copy keeps in-frame clones and lacks some. The table includes roughly 250,000 clones, around 89% detected once. This receptor was obtained from a man younger than 45 with acute or convalescent COVID-19. The V and J genes are TRBV18 and TRBJ1-2; no clear D. The specimen was peripheral blood. The chain's CDR3 is CASSPREAGNYGYTF. Written as DNA, the CDR3 is TGTGCCAGCTCACCCCGGGAGGCGGGGAACTATGGCTACACCTTC.